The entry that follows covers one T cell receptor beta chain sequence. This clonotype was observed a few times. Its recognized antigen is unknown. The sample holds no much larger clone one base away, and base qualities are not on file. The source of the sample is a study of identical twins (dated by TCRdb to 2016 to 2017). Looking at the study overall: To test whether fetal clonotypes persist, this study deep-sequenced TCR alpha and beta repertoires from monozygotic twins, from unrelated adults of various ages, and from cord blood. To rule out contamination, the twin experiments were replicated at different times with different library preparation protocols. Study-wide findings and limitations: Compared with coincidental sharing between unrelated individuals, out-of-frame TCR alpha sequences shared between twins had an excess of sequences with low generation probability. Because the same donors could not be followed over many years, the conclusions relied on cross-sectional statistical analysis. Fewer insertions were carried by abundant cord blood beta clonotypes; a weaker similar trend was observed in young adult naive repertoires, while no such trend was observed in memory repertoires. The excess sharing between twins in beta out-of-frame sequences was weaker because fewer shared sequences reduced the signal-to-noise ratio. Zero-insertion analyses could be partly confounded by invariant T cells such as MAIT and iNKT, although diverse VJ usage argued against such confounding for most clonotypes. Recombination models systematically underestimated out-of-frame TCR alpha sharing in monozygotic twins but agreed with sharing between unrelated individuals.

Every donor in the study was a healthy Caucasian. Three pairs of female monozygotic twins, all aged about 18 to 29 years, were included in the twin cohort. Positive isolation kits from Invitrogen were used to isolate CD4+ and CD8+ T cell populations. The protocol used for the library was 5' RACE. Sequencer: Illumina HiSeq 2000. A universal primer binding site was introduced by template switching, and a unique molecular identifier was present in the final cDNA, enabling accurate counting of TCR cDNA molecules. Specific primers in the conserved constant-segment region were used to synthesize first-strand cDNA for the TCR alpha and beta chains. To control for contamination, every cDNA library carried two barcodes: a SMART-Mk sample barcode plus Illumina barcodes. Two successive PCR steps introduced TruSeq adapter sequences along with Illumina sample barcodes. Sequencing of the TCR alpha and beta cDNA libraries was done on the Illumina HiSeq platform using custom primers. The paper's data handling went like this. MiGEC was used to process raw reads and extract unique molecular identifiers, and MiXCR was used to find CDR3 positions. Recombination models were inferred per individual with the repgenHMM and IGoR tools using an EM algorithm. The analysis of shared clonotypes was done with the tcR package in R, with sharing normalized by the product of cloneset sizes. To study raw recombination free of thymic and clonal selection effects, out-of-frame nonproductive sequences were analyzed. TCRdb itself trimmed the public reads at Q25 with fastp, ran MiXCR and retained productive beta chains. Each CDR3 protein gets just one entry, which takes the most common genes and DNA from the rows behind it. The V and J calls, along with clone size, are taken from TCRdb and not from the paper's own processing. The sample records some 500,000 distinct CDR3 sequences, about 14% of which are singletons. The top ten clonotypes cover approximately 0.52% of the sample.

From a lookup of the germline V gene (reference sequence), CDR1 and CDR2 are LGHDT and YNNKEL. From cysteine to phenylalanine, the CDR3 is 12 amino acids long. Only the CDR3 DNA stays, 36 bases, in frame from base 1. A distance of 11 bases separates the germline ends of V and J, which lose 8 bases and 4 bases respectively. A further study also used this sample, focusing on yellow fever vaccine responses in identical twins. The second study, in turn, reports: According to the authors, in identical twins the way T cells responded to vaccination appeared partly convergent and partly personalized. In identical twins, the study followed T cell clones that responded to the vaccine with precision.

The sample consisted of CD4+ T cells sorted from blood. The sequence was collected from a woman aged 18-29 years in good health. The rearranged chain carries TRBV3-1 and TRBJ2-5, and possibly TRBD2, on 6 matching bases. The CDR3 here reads CASLGGAETQYF. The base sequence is TGTGCCAGCCTTGGAGGGGCAGAGACCCAGTACTTC.